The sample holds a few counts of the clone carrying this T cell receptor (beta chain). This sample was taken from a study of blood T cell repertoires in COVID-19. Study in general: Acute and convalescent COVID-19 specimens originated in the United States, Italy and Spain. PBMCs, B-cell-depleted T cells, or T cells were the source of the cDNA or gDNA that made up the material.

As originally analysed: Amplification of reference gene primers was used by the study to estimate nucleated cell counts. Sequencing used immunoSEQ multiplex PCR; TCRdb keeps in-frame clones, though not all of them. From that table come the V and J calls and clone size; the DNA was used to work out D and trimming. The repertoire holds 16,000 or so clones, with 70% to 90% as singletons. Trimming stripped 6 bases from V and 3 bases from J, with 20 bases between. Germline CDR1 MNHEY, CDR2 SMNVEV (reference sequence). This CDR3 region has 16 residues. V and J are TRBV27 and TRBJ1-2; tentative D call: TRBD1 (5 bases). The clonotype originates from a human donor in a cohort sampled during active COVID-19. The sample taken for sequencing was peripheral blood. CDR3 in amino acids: CASSPGPGEGHYGYTF. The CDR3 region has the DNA TGTGCCAGCAGCCCGGGGCCGGGGGAGGGCCACTATGGCTACACCTTC.